The rows below give T cell receptor beta chains drawn from one sample of a study of blood T cell repertoires in COVID-19. Clones were sequenced by immunoSEQ multiplex PCR, and TCRdb holds only the in-frame ones, with some missing. The sample yields about 65,000 clones, 77% seen once. The sequenced material came from peripheral blood. These receptors were obtained from a human donor in a cohort sampled during active COVID-19. The CDR3 runs from the conserved cysteine through the conserved F or W. A D gene is named only where the DNA matches it firmly. Only some rows state a clone size, as once, few, many or a class for expanded clones.

NA | TRBJ2-3 | TRBV11-1 | TRBD1 | TGTGCCAGCAGACGGGACAGCGCTAGCACAGATACGCAGTATTTT | CASRRDSASTDTQYF
once | TRBJ1-1 | TRBV3-1/TRBV3-2 | NA | TGTGCCAGCAGCCAAGATCTGGGGGTATCGGCCAGGGGAGCTTTCTTT | CASSQDLGVSARGAFF
NA | TRBJ1-1 | TRBV6-6 | NA | TGTGCCAGCAGGGATCGGGGGGCGAACACTGAAGCTTTCTTT | CASRDRGANTEAFF
once | TRBJ2-2 | TRBV19 | TRBD1 | TGTGCCAGTAGCTCGAATACAGGGGCCGGGGAGCTGTTTTTT | CASSSNTGAGELFF
NA | TRBJ2-1 | TRBV24-1 | TRBD1 | TGTGCCACCAGTGACCGACAGGGAAGCTACAATGAGCAGTTCTTC | CATSDRQGSYNEQFF
NA | TRBJ2-7 | TRBV5-5 | TRBD1 | TGTGCCACCGGGACAGCCTACGAGCAGTACTTC | CATGTAYEQYF
NA | TRBJ2-1 | TRBV7-9 | NA | TGTGCCAGCAGCTCCCGGGATTGGGAGTTCTTC | CASSSRDWEFF
NA | TRBJ2-7 | TRBV9 | TRBD2 | TGTGCCAGCAGCGTAGAACTAGCGACGATTTACGAGCAGTACTTC | CASSVELATIYEQYF
once | TRBJ1-1 | TRBV7-7 | TRBD1 | TGTGCTAGCAGCCCAGGGGGGATGAACACTGAAGCTTTCTTT | CASSPGGMNTEAFF
NA | TRBJ2-3 | TRBV2 | NA | TGTGCCAGCAGTGATCAGGGGAGTTTTGAAGATACGCAGTATTTT | CASSDQGSFEDTQYF
NA | TRBJ1-1 | TRBV7-9 | NA | TGTGCCAGCAGCTTCCCGGGGGGCATCAACACTGAAGCTTTCTTT | CASSFPGGINTEAFF
NA | TRBJ1-1 | TRBV27 | NA | TGTGCCAGCAGTATGACCGGGGCCGGGAGGGGCACTGAAGCTTTCTTT | CASSMTGAGRGTEAFF
NA | TRBJ2-7 | TRBV10-3 | TRBD1 | TGTGCCATCAGTCTACAGGGGAACTACGAGCAGTACTTC | CAISLQGNYEQYF
few | TRBJ2-1 | TRBV19 | TRBD1 | TGTGCCAGTAGTCTGGGACAGGGGGTCCACAATGAGCAGTTCTTC | CASSLGQGVHNEQFF